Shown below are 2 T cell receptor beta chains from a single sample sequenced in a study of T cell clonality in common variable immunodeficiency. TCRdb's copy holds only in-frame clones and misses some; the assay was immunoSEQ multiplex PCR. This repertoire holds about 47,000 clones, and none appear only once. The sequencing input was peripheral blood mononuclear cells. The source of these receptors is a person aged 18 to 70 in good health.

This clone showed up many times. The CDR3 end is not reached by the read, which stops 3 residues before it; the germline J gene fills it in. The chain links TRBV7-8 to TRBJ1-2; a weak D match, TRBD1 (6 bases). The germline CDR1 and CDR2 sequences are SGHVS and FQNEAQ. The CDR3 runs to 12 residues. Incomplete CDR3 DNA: TGTGCCAGCAGCCTCACAGGGAGGGGC. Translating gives CASSLTGRG. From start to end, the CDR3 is CASSLTGRGYTF.

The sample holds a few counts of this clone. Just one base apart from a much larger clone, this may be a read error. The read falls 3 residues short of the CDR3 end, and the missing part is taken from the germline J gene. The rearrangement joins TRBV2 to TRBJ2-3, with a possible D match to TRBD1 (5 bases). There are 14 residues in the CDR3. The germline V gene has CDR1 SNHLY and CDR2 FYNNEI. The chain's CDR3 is CASSDRVGNQPQYF. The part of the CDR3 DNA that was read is TGTGCCAGCAGTGACAGGGTAGGCAATCAGCCG.